Each of the 6 T cell receptor beta chains below was sequenced from the same sample in a study of Ad26.COV2.S vaccination and SARS-CoV-2 variants. The table came from immunoSEQ multiplex PCR; TCRdb's copy has only in-frame clones and leaves some out. Among around 300,000 clones listed, about 85% were seen once. Treatment in this sample: 15 to 20 received Ad26.COV2.S at low or high dose, single or two shots; roughly five received placebo; per-sample allocation not given. Sampling happened 63 days after the first vaccine or placebo injection. The sample in question was peripheral blood, obtained in a trial of Ad26.COV2.S vaccine versus placebo. The receptors come from a person between 18 and 65 years old who received the Ad26.COV2.S COVID-19 vaccine or a placebo.

The chain joins TRBV5-4 to TRBJ2-7; tentatively, D is TRBD1 or TRBD2 (5 bases each). V was trimmed by 5 bases and J by 4 bases, leaving 10 bases between them. The CDR3 sequence is 12 residues long. Germline CDR1 reads SGHNT; CDR2 reads YYREEE (reference sequence). CDR3 nucleotides: TGTGCCAGCAGGGGGGACGGATACGAGCAGTACTTC. Its protein product is CASRGDGYEQYF.

The chain uses TRBV3-1 (or the pseudogene TRBV3-2) and TRBJ2-1; D is unresolved. The ends were cut back, 0 bases at V and 10 bases at J, with 7 bases in the middle. Germline CDR1 and CDR2: LGHDT and YNNKEL (reference sequence). The CDR3 consists of 12 residues. The CDR3 reads CASSQEPAEQFF. The CDR3 nucleotides read TGTGCCAGCAGCCAAGAACCGGCGGAGCAGTTCTTC.

The J gene is TRBJ1-2, the V gene TRBV7-2; possibly TRBD1 for D (6 bases). The CDR3 length is 14 residues. Germline V gene data show CDR1 as SGHTA and CDR2 as FQGNSA. V lost 2 bases and J lost 7, with 14 bases in between. The CDR3 spells CASSLLQGPRGYTF. In DNA, the CDR3 is TGTGCCAGCAGCTTACTGCAGGGGCCTCGTGGCTACACCTTC. The full variable domain, its missing parts supplied by reference TRBV7-2 and TRBJ1-2, is GAGVSQSPSNKVTEKGKDVELRCDPISGHTALYWYRQSLGQGLEFLIYFQGNSAPDKSGLPSDRFSAERTGGSVSTLTIQRTQQEDSAVYLCASSLLQGPRGYTFGSGTRLTVV.

This clone occurred once. The V call is TRBV3-1 (or the pseudogene TRBV3-2), the J call TRBJ1-1; TRBD1 matches 7 bases. Losses at the gene ends were 4 bases for V and 3 bases for J; bases not matched to a gene: 8. Germline CDR1 reads LGHDT; CDR2 reads YNNKEL (reference sequence). CDR3 size: 15 residues. The CDR3 coding sequence is TGTGCCAGCAGCCGTCGGACAGGCTGGGACACTGAAGCTTTCTTT. It yields the protein CASSRRTGWDTEAFF.

The V call is TRBV3-1 (or the pseudogene TRBV3-2), the J call TRBJ2-2; the match to TRBD2 covers 11 bases. Trimming took 4 bases from V and 5 from J; bases not matched to a gene: 3. The germline V gene has CDR1 LGHDT and CDR2 YNNKEL (reference sequence). This CDR3 spans 15 amino acids. CDR3 protein: CASSLAGGATGELFF. Here the CDR3 DNA reads TGTGCCAGCAGCCTAGCGGGAGGGGCAACCGGGGAGCTGTTTTTT.

The chain has TRBV29-1 and TRBJ1-5; TRBD1 is a possible D gene (5 bases). With 4 bases removed from V and 11 bases from J, the gap between germline ends came to 12 bases. Looked up from germline, CDR1 is SQVTM and CDR2 is ANQGSEA. The CDR3 is 11 residues long. The CDR3 DNA is TGCAGCGTTGCGGAAGACAGAGCCCAGCATTTT. The encoded protein is CSVAEDRAQHF.